These 28 T cell receptor beta chains were sequenced from one sample in a study of shared clonotypes between healthy human individuals (dated by TCRdb to 2020 to 2021). Library prep was done by the immunoSEQ multiplex PCR assay. What TCRdb holds here is the immuneACCESS table cut down to in-frame rearrangements. Part of the clones is not present; checked against another copy, under half of the missing clones reflect an unresolved V gene, and the others are unexplained. Counted in this sample were about 2 million clones; 85% to 95% of them appeared once. The ten largest make up 0.13% of the sample. Sequenced input: naive CD4+ T cells sorted from blood. Read against the paper, the sample's cell subset or site label means: CD45RA+ positively selected. These receptors were obtained from a man aged 18 to 35 in good health.

Note on this clone: At the DNA level, this CDR3 is encoded by other sequences in the same sample as well. The chain joins TRBV18 to TRBJ1-6, with 9 nucleotides matching TRBD1. Losses at the gene ends were 5 bases for V and 10 bases for J; bases not matched to a gene: 6. Per germline, CDR1 KGHSH and CDR2 LQKENI. The CDR3 extends over 14 amino acids. In DNA, the CDR3 is TGTGCCAGCTCATCGGGACAGGGTGGCTCACCCCTCCACTTT. Translating gives CASSSGQGGSPLHF.

The J gene is TRBJ1-1, the V gene TRBV5-4; D unclear. Trimming shortened V by 0 bases and J by 4 bases, and 10 bases separated the two germline ends. The V gene's germline CDR1 is SGHNT and CDR2 YYREEE (reference sequence). The CDR3 loop spans 14 amino acids. CDR3: CASSLEGYGTEAFF. The CDR3 bases are TGTGCCAGCAGCTTGGAAGGGTACGGCACTGAAGCTTTCTTT. Combining the CDR3 with reference TRBV5-4 and TRBJ1-1 gives the whole variable domain ETGVTQSPTHLIKTRGQQVTLRCSSQSGHNTVSWYQQALGQGPQFIFQYYREEENGRGNFPPRFSGLQFPNYSSELNVNALELDDSALYLCASSLEGYGTEAFFGQGTRLTVV.

Points on this clone: This sample includes further DNA sequences coding for the same CDR3. V is TRBV11-2 and J is TRBJ2-7; the D gene is possibly TRBD2 (6 bases). V gave up 1 base and J gave up 6 bases, with 7 bases separating them. The length of the CDR3 is 12 residues. Germline-derived CDR1 and CDR2 are SGHAT and FQNNGV. CDR3 sequence (DNA): TGTGCCAGCAGCTTAGGGAGGGGCGAGCAGTACTTC. It codes for CASSLGRGEQYF.

This clone was observed a handful of times. CDR3 region: CAISESGTGSGYGYTF. Written as DNA, the CDR3 is TGTGCCATCAGTGAGTCCGGGACAGGGTCGGGCTATGGCTACACCTTC. The chain is built from TRBV10-3 and TRBJ1-2; TRBD1 matches at 9 bases. This CDR3 is built from 16 residues. The V segment lost 0 bases and the J segment 4 bases; nucleotides outside the gene matches: 6. Germline loops: CDR1 ENHRY, CDR2 SYGVKD.

The gene calls are TRBV5-1 and TRBJ2-5; D is unclear. This CDR3 is built from 15 residues. Trimming took off 0 bases at V and 3 bases at J, with 12 bases between the two ends. Per germline, CDR1 SGHRS and CDR2 YFSETQ. Written as DNA, the CDR3 is TGCGCCAGCAGCTTGGCCGCAGGTGGAGAAGAGACCCAGTACTTC. It encodes CASSLAAGGEETQYF. Full variable domain (outside the CDR3, taken from reference TRBV5-1 and TRBJ2-5): KAGVTQTPRYLIKTRGQQVTLSCSPISGHRSVSWYQQTPGQGLQFLFEYFSETQRNKGNFPGRFSGRQFSNSRSEMNVSTLELGDSALYLCASSLAAGGEETQYFGPGTRLLVL.

This clone was detected only once. This rearrangement joins TRBV6-1 to TRBJ1-2, with D possibly matching TRBD1 (6 bases). V lost 0 bases and J 4 bases, leaving 12 bases between the germline ends. The CDR3 covers 15 residues. In germline, CDR1 is MNHNS, CDR2 SASEGT. DNA of the CDR3: TGTGCCAGCAGTGAAGCGCAGGGGCTCGGCTATGGCTACACCTTC. Protein: CASSEAQGLGYGYTF.

Comment on this clone: Other DNA sequences in the sample encode the same CDR3. The genes are TRBV20-1 and TRBJ1-1; D remains unclear. CDR1 is DFQATT and CDR2 is SNEGSKA in the germline V gene (reference sequence). This CDR3 is 11 amino acids long. V was pared by 0 bases and J by 5 bases, with 4 bases between. The CDR3 sequence is CSAREDTEAFF. The CDR3 DNA is TGCAGTGCTAGAGAAGATACTGAAGCTTTCTTT.

This rearrangement joins TRBV14 to TRBJ2-1, with 7 bases aligning to TRBD2. Per germline, CDR1 SGHDN and CDR2 FVKESK. Trimming at V came to 1 base and at J to 6 bases, leaving 9 bases not matched to a gene. This CDR3 is 16 amino acids long. CDR3 protein: CASSQVRAGVGNEQFF. For the CDR3, the DNA is TGTGCCAGCAGCCAAGTTCGGGCGGGAGTTGGCAATGAGCAGTTCTTC.

This chain joins TRBV2 and TRBJ2-5; D call uncertain. This CDR3 region has 15 residues. Trimming pared 2 bases from V and 1 base from J, leaving 11 bases between. CDR1 and CDR2 (germline): SNHLY, FYNNEI. The CDR3 DNA reads TGTGCCAGCAGTGAATCTTTGGCACGCCAAGAGACCCAGTACTTC. Translated: CASSESLARQETQYF.

This rearrangement joins TRBV18 to TRBJ1-1; D call uncertain. V was shortened by 0 bases and J by 8 bases, with 7 bases between the two germline ends. This CDR3 is built from 12 residues. Germline CDR1 and CDR2: KGHSH and LQKENI. In DNA, the CDR3 is TGTGCCAGCTCACCACCTTCCCGGGAAGCTTTCTTT. Residues: CASSPPSREAFF. Looking up the rest from reference TRBV18 and TRBJ1-1 gives the full variable domain: NAGVMQNPRHLVRRRGQEARLRCSPMKGHSHVYWYRQLPEEGLKFMVYLQKENIIDESGMPKERFSAEFPKEGPSILRIQQVVRGDSAAYFCASSPPSREAFFGQGTRLTVV.

This rearrangement joins TRBV4-3 to TRBJ2-1, with TRBD2 identical over 12 bases. V lost 4 bases, J lost 4 bases, and 2 bases stayed unmatched. Germline loops: CDR1 LGHNA, CDR2 YSLEER. The CDR3 is 15 amino acids. CDR3 sequence (DNA): TGCGCCAGCAGCCCCGGACTAGCGGGGTACAATGAGCAGTTCTTC. Its protein is CASSPGLAGYNEQFF.

The chain uses TRBV5-1 and TRBJ2-7, with 9 bases fitting TRBD2. With 3 bases clipped from V and 5 bases from J, the junction kept 9 bases outside the gene matches. The CDR3 runs to 15 residues. Germline lookup yields CDR1 SGHRS and CDR2 YFSETQ. The CDR3 DNA sequence: TGCGCCAGCAGCTCCGGGACTAGCCTCAGTCACGAGCAGTACTTC. Protein sequence: CASSSGTSLSHEQYF.

The CDR3 DNA is TGTGCCAGCAGTCACCGGGTTGAGGTCTACGAGCAGTACTTC. This gives the protein CASSHRVEVYEQYF. V gene TRBV6-5 combines with J gene TRBJ2-7; unclear D gene. The CDR3 runs 14 residues. The V end was cut by 5 bases, the J end by 3 bases, with 14 bases between. Germline CDR1 MNHEY, CDR2 SVGAGI.

V gene TRBV10-3 combines with J gene TRBJ2-1, with 8 bases fitting TRBD1. V shed 6 bases, J shed 5 bases, and the junction held 9 bases outside the gene matches. CDR3 length: 15 amino acids. Germline V gene lookup returns CDR1 ENHRY and CDR2 SYGVKD. CDR3 nucleotides: TGTGCCATCAGCAACTCAGGGGACAGGAACAATGAGCAGTTCTTC. Translation gives CAISNSGDRNNEQFF.

The chain employs TRBV28 and TRBJ1-5; TRBD1 matches at 8 bases. This CDR3 is built from 14 residues. Germline CDR1 reads MDHEN; CDR2 reads SYDVKM. V gave up 5 bases and J gave up 4 bases; unmatched junction bases: 4. CDR3 DNA sequence: TGTGCCAGCAGTCGACAGGGGAGGAATCAGCCCCAGCATTTT. Amino acid sequence: CASSRQGRNQPQHF.

The chain carries TRBV28 and TRBJ1-2; D uncertain. V lost 6 bases and J lost 6, with 11 bases in between. CDR3 length: 12 amino acids. Germline CDR1 and CDR2: MDHEN and SYDVKM. The CDR3 loop reads CASRGYKDGYTF. The CDR3 coding sequence is TGTGCCAGCAGAGGATATAAAGATGGCTACACCTTC.

To note about this clone: The sample has other DNA sequences that encode this CDR3 too. CDR3 sequence: CASSLTGDSYEQYF. In nucleotides, the CDR3 is TGCGCCAGCAGCTTAACAGGGGACTCCTACGAGCAGTACTTC. The chain employs TRBV5-1 and TRBJ2-7; 7 nucleotides agree with TRBD1. This CDR3 is built from 14 residues. From germline, CDR1 is SGHRS and CDR2 YFSETQ. The V and J ends lost 2 bases and 0 bases, in that order; junction bases with no gene match: 2.

The V and J genes are TRBV6-5 and TRBJ1-5, with TRBD1 identical over 7 bases. CDR1 is MNHEY, CDR2 SVGAGI, per germline. The CDR3 has 14 amino acids. The ends lost 0 bases at V and 4 bases at J; junction bases unmatched: 0. CDR3 region: CASSYSTGNQPQHF. CDR3 nucleotides: TGTGCCAGCAGTTACTCGACAGGGAATCAGCCCCAGCATTTT.

The gene calls are TRBV10-3 and TRBJ2-7; D is possibly TRBD1 (5 bases). V lost 0 bases to trimming and J lost 2 bases, with 11 bases between them. CDR1 is ENHRY and CDR2 is SYGVKD in the germline V gene. The CDR3 is 15 amino acids. CDR3 protein: CAISESTRQPYEQYF. The CDR3 nucleotides read TGTGCCATCAGTGAGTCGACGCGACAGCCCTACGAGCAGTACTTC.

The chain recombines TRBV7-2 with TRBJ2-7, with TRBD2 matching over 7 bases. J lost 2 bases, V lost 5 bases, and 12 bases had no gene match. This CDR3 has 16 amino acids. Germline loops: CDR1 SGHTA, CDR2 FQGNSA. CDR3 protein: CASSPEPSGTAYEQYF. The CDR3 coding sequence is TGTGCCAGCAGCCCAGAACCTAGCGGAACCGCCTACGAGCAGTACTTC.

This chain links TRBV5-4 with TRBJ2-3; the match to TRBD2 covers 9 bases. This CDR3 is built from 16 residues. Germline values: CDR1 SGHNT, CDR2 YYREEE (reference sequence). The junction had 11 bases not matched to a gene; V was cut back by 5 bases and J by 4 bases. The CDR3 sequence is CASSKDGGGAPDTQYF. Here the CDR3 DNA reads TGTGCCAGCAGTAAGGACGGCGGGGGGGCCCCAGATACGCAGTATTTT.

This chain connects TRBV18 to TRBJ1-2, with D possibly TRBD1 on 6 matching bases. The V end lost 2 bases, the J end lost 5 bases, and 12 bases lay between the germline ends. The CDR3 runs 14 residues. CDR1 is KGHSH, CDR2 LQKENI, per germline. In DNA form, the CDR3 reads TGTGCCAGCTCACCAATCGGGGGCACGTATGGCTACACCTTC. It encodes CASSPIGGTYGYTF.

V usage is TRBV6-5 and J usage is TRBJ1-2, with D tentatively TRBD1 (5 bases). The CDR3 sequence is 16 residues long. Per the germline V gene, CDR1 is MNHEY and CDR2 is SVGAGI. Trimming shortened V by 2 bases and J by 4 bases, and 17 bases separated the two germline ends. The CDR3 sequence: CASSYRGDGTLYGYTF. In DNA, the CDR3 is TGTGCCAGCAGTTACCGAGGGGACGGAACCCTCTATGGCTACACCTTC.

The chain joins TRBV7-2 to TRBJ2-2; TRBD1 or TRBD2 may be the D gene (5 bases each). Germline V lookup: CDR1 SGHTA, CDR2 FQGNSA. This CDR3 has 16 amino acids. Trimming cost V 1 base and J 3 bases, with 12 bases left between them. The CDR3 spells CASSLVGRDDTGELFF. CDR3 coding DNA: TGTGCCAGCAGCTTAGTAGGCAGGGACGACACCGGGGAGCTGTTTTTT.

As regards this clone: The same CDR3 can be traced to other DNA sequences in this sample. The rearrangement joins TRBV5-6 to TRBJ2-7, with D uncertain. V was pared by 0 bases and J by 7 bases, with 5 bases between. There are 11 residues in the CDR3. Germline V gene lookup returns CDR1 SGHDT and CDR2 YYEEEE. The CDR3 loop is CASSLEAEQYF. CDR3 in DNA: TGTGCCAGCAGCTTGGAGGCGGAGCAGTACTTC.

The rearrangement uses TRBV25-1 and TRBJ1-2; D might be TRBD1 (6 bases). The CDR3 runs 16 residues. V was shortened by 2 bases and J by 7 bases, with 20 bases between the two germline ends. Germline CDR1 and CDR2: MGHDK and SYGVNS. For the CDR3, the DNA is TGTGCCAGCAGTGAAGGGGGGGCCGGGCCCCGGCCTGGCTACACCTTC. Its protein is CASSEGGAGPRPGYTF.

The chain uses TRBV5-4 and TRBJ1-2; TRBD1 aligns across 8 bases. Per germline, CDR1 SGHNT and CDR2 YYREEE (reference sequence). The CDR3 runs 18 residues. V shed 4 bases and J 2 bases; nucleotides not matched to a gene: 16. CDR3 coding DNA: TGTGCCAGCAGCCCGATGGGTCGCAGGGGGCAGGGAAACTATGGCTACACCTTC. This encodes CASSPMGRRGQGNYGYTF.

This clone was counted once. The chain has TRBV7-2 and TRBJ1-2; the D gene is possibly TRBD1 (5 bases). V lost 2 bases, J lost 4 bases, and 14 bases lay in between. Per germline, CDR1 SGHTA and CDR2 FQGNSA. There are 15 residues in the CDR3. CDR3 sequence: CASSLRADIIYGYTF. In DNA, the CDR3 is TGTGCCAGCAGCTTAAGGGCGGACATTATCTATGGCTACACCTTC.